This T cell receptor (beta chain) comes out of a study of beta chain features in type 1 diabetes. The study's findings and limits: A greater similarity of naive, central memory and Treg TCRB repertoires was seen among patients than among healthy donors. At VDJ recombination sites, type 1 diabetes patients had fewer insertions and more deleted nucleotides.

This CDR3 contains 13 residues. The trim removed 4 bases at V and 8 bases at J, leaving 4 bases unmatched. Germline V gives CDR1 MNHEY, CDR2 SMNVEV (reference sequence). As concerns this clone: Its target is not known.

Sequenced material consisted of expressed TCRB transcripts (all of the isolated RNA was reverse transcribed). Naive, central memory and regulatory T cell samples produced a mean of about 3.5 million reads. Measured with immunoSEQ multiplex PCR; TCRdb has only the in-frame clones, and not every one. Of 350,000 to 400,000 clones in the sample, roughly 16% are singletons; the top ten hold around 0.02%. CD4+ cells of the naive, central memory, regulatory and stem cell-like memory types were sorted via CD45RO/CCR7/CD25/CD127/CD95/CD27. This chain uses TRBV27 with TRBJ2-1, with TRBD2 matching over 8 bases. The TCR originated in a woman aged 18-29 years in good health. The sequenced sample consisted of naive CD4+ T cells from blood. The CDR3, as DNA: TGTGCCAGCAGTTCTCCACTAGCGGATGAGCAGTTCTTC. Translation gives CASSSPLADEQFF.